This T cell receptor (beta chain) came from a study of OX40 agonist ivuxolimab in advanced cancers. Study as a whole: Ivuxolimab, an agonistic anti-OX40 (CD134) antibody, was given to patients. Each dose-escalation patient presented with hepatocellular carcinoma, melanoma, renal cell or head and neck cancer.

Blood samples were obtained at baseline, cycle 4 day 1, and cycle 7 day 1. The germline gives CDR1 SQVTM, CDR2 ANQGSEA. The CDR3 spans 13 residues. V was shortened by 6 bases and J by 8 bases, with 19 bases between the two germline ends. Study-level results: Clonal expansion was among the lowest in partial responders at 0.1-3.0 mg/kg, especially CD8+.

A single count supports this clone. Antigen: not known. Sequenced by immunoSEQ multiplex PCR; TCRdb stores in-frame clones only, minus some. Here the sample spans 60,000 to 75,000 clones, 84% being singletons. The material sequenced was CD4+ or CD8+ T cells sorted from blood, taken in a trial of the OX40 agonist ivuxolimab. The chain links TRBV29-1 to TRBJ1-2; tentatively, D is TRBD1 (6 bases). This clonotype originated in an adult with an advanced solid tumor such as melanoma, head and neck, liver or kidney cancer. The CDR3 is CSVAGVPFKGYTF. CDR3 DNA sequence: TGCAGCGTCGCAGGGGTCCCCTTTAAGGGCTACACCTTC.